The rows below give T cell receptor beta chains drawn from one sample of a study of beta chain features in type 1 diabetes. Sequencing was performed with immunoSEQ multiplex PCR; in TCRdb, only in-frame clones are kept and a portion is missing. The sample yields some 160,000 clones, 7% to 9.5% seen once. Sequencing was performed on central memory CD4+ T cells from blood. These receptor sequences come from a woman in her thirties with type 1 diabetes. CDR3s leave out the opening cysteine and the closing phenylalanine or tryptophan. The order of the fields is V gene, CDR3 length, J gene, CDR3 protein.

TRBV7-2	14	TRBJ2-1	ASSLVASGSSYEQF
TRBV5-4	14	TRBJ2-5	ASSLARGSLQETQY
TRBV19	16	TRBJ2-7	ASSIRARLAGSIYEQY
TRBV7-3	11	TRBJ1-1	ASSLSPDNQAF
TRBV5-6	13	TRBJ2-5	ASSLALAGGETQY
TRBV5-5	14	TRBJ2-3	ASSLFLAGDTDTQY
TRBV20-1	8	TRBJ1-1	SASTGEAF
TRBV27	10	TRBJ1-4	ASTTLGGKLF
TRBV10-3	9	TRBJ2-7	ATGGSREQY
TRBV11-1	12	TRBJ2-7	ASSLAGHSYEQY
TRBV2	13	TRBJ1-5	ASSEQGGYNQPQH
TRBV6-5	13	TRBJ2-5	ASSYPQGAEETQY
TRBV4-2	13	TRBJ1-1	ASSQDGRGDTEAF
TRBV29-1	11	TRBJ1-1	SVQGQGLTEAF
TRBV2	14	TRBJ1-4	ASSVGGAGTNEKLF
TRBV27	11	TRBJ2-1	ASRQGGYNEQF
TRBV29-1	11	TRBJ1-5	SVAGGNGQPQH
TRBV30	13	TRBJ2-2	AWSVTGGTGGELF
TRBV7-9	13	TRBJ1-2	ASSLGEGLGYGYT
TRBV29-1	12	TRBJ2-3	SVGRREVTDTQY
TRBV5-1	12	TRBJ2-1	ASSQDGGYNEQF
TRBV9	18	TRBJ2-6	ASSEAPGTNLFSGANVLT
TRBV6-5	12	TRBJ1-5	ASRTRGANQPQH
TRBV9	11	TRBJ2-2	ASTGTNTGELF
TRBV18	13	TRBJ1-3	ASSPQQGAGNTIY
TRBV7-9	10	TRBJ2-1	ASSYGQGEQF
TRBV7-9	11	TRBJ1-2	ASSFADSYGYT